This TCR beta chain was sequenced during a study of monozygotic twins with inflammatory bowel disease. About this clonotype: The antigen remains unidentified.

Regarding the study as a whole: Especially where disease activity was present, IBD patients had fewer clonotypes in common with others than healthy twins did.

Germline V gene lookup returns CDR1 SGHNT and CDR2 YYREEE (reference sequence). This CDR3 has 13 residues. Molecular identifiers with 6-nucleotide sample barcodes were added during cDNA synthesis via template switching. TCRdb re-called the 5' RACE reads and catalogs CDR3 proteins one per entry, DNA excluded. This sample's clone table lists about 210,000 distinct CDR3 sequences. The source is a human donor with ulcerative colitis or Crohn's disease, or a healthy co-twin of an affected twin (not recorded which). V gene TRBV5-4 combines with J gene TRBJ1-3. Sequencing used blood. This CDR3 reads CASSLTPGNTIYF.